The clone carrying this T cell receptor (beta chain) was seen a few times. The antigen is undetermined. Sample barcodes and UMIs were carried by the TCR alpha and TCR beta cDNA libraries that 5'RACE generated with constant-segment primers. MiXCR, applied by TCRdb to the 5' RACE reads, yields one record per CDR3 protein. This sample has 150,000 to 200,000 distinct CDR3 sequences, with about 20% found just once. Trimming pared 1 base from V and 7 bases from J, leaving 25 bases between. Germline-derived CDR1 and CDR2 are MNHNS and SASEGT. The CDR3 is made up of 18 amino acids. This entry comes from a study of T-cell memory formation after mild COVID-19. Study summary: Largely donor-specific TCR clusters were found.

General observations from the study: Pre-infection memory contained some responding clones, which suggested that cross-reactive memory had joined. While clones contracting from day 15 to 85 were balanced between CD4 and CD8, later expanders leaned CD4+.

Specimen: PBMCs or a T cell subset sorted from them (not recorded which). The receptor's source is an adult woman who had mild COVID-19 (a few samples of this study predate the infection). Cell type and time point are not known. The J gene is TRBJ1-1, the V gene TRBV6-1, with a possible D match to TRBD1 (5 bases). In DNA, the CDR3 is TGTGCCAGCAGTGAAGGCAAGGAGGTCTTGGCAGGGAATGTTGAAGCTTTCTTT. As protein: CASSEGKEVLAGNVEAFF.